Here is one TCR beta chain with its context. Its cognate antigen is unknown. TCRdb's copy holds only in-frame clones and misses some; the assay was immunoSEQ multiplex PCR. The table shows 15,000 to 20,000 clones, with about 81% occurring only once. Germline V gene sequence: CDR1 SGDLS, CDR2 YYNGEE. The V segment lost 5 bases and the J segment 5 bases; nucleotides outside the gene matches: 11. This CDR3 comprises 15 residues. Following autologous stem cell transplantation, relapse occurred in every patient, and exposure to brentuximab vedotin varied. The data are from a study of PD-1 blockade in classical Hodgkin lymphoma. Overall study results and limits: Complete responders had baseline diversity similar to newly diagnosed patients.

This rearrangement joins TRBV9 to TRBJ2-7, with 9 bases identical to TRBD1. Sample: peripheral blood mononuclear cells (PBMCs), taken at baseline. The sequence was collected from a human donor with classical Hodgkin lymphoma. CDR3 protein: CASRGRDRVRHEQYF. In DNA form, the CDR3 reads TGTGCCAGCAGGGGTAGGGACAGGGTACGCCACGAGCAGTACTTC.